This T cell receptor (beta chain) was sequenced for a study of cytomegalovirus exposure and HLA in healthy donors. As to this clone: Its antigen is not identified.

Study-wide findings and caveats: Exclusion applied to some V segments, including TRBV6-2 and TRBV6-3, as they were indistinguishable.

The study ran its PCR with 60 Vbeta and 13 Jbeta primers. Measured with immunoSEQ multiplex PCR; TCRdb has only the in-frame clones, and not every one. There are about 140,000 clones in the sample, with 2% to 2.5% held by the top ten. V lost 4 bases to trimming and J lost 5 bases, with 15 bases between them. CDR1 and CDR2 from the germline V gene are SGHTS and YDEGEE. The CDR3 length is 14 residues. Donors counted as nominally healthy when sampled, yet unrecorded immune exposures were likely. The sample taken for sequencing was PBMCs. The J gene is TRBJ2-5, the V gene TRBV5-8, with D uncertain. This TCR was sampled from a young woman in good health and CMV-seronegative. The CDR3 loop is CASSTRSVPETQYF. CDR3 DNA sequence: TGTGCCAGCAGCACGAGGTCGGTGCCCGAGACCCAGTACTTC.